This TCR beta chain was documented in a study of T-cell reconstitution after alpha-beta-depleted transplantation in children. The study, taken as a whole, reports: Fresh T-cell production supplied most of the T-cell counts and diversity seen one year after transplant. Alpha-beta T cells about two months after transplant reportedly derived from several hundred expanded graft clones.

The TCRbeta library incorporated unique molecular identifiers. In TCRdb, the PCR reads were re-called with MiXCR into one record per CDR3 protein. The sample has approximately 110,000 distinct CDR3 sequences; roughly 23% are singletons. This clonotype turned up a few times. Its antigen is unidentified. Germline V gives CDR1 DFQATT, CDR2 SNEGSKA (reference sequence). The CDR3 covers 13 residues. The J segment lost 6 bases and the V segment lost 2 bases, leaving 3 bases of the junction unmatched. This sequence was found in a male patient between 2 and 15 years old who had a stem cell transplant for chronic granulomatous disease, so the T cells may come from the graft donor. The genes are TRBV20-1 and TRBJ2-4, with 8 bases that match TRBD1. The material sequenced was PBMCs, mostly from graft donor cells, taken 180 days after TCRalphabeta/CD19-depleted stem cell transplant. The CDR3 loop is CSARPDRGNIQYF. The DNA of the CDR3 is TGCAGTGCTAGACCCGACAGGGGAAACATTCAGTACTTC.